This T cell receptor (beta chain) is from a study of CD8+ T cells in alopecia areata. About the research overall: Treated patients took oral tofacitinib at 5 to 10 mg twice daily.

The treatment was: oral pan-JAK inhibitor, 5-10 mg twice daily. J was trimmed by 0 bases and V by 6 bases; bases with no gene match: 0. CDR1 is SNHLY and CDR2 is FYNNEI in the germline V gene. This CDR3 has 13 residues. RNA extraction was followed by reverse transcription into cDNA, which acted as the sequencing template. Some clones are missing from TCRdb's copy, which holds only in-frame ones; the method was immunoSEQ multiplex PCR. The table has about 270,000 clones, around three fifths seen once. This clone was recorded many times. The V gene is TRBV2, the J gene TRBJ2-7; 9 bases line up with TRBD1. The source was CD4+ T cells sorted from blood, collected at roughly week 52, from a patient treated with tofacitinib. The origin of this receptor is a human donor with alopecia areata. For the CDR3, the DNA is TGTGCCAGCAGGGACAGGGGCTCCTACGAGCAGTACTTC. Its protein product is CASRDRGSYEQYF.